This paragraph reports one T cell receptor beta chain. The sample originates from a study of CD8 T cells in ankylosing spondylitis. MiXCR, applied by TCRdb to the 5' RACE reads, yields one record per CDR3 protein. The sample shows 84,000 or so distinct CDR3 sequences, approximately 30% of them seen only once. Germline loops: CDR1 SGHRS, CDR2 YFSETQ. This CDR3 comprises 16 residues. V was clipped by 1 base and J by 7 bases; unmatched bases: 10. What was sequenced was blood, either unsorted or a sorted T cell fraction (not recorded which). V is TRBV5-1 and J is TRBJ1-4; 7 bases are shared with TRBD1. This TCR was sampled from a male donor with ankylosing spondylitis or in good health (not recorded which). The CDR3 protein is CASSLIGPQGGEKLFF. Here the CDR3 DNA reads TGCGCCAGCAGCTTGATCGGACCCCAGGGGGGTGAAAAACTGTTTTTT.